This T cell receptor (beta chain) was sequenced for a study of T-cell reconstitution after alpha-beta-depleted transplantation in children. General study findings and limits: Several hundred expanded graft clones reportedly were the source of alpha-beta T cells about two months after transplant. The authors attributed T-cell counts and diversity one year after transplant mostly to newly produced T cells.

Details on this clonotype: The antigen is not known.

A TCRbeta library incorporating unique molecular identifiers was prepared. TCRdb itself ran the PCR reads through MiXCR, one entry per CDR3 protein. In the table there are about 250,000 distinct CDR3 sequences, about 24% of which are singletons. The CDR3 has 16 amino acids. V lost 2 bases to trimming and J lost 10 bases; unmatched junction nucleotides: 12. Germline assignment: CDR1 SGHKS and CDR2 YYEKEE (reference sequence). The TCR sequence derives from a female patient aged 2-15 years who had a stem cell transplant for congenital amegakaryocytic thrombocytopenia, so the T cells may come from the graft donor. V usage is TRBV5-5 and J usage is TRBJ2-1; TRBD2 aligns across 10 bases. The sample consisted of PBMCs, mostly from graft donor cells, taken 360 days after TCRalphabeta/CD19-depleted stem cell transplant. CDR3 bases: TGTGCCAGCAGCTTACTACGGGGGACTAGCGTGGGAGAGCAGTTCTTC. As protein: CASSLLRGTSVGEQFF.